A single sample gave rise to the 3 T cell receptor beta chains below, sequenced in a study of a mutant IDH1 vaccine in newly diagnosed glioma. TCRdb keeps only in-frame clones here, not all; method: immunoSEQ multiplex PCR. Of approximately 37,000 clones in the sample, around 74% were seen once. Time point noted: week 23, last vaccination. All doses held 300 ug of mutant IDH1 20-mer peptide, with topical imiquimod. These receptors' antigens are unknown. The sequencing here drew on PBMCs, taken from a glioma patient whose treatment included an IDH1 peptide vaccine. The receptors come from a man in his fifties or sixties with glioma.

This clone has a handful of counts. The chain joins TRBV10-3 to TRBJ1-6, with 9 positions matching TRBD1. Trimming cost V 0 bases and J 14 bases; bases outside gene matches: 5. The germline gives CDR1 ENHRY, CDR2 SYGVKD. The length of the CDR3 is 14 residues. The CDR3 region is CAISESGTGYTLHF. The CDR3 bases are TGTGCCATCAGTGAGTCGGGGACAGGGTACACCCTCCACTTT.

The chain couples TRBV9 to TRBJ1-1; 7 nucleotides line up with TRBD1. V shed 0 bases and J 7 bases; nucleotides not matched to a gene: 6. CDR3 length: 14 amino acids. CDR1 and CDR2 from the germline V gene are SGDLS and YYNGEE. This CDR3 is CASSVDRTGNEAFF. The CDR3 DNA is TGTGCCAGCAGCGTAGATAGGACAGGTAATGAAGCTTTCTTT.

The chain is built from TRBV2 and TRBJ2-1; D unresolved. The CDR3 covers 11 residues. Germline V lookup: CDR1 SNHLY, CDR2 FYNNEI. With 5 bases removed from V and 4 bases from J, the gap between germline ends came to 3 bases. The CDR3 DNA reads as TGTGCCAGCAGTTATTACAATGAGCAGTTCTTC. Protein: CASSYYNEQFF.